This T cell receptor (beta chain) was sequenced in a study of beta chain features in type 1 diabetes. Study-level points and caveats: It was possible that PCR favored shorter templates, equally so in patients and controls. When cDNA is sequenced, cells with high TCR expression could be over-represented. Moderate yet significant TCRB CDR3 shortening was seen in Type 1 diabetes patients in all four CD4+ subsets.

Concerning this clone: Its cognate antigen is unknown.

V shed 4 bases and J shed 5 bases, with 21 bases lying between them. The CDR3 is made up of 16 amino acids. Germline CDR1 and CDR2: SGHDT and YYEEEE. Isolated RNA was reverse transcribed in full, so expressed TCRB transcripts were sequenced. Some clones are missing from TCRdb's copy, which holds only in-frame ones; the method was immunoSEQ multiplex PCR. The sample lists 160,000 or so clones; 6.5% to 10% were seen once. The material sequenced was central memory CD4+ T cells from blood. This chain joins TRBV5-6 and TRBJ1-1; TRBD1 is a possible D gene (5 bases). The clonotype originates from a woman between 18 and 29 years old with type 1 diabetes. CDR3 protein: CASSREWQGLGTEAFF. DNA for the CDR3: TGTGCCAGCAGCCGGGAGTGGCAGGGTTTGGGAACTGAAGCTTTCTTT.